This entry is about one T cell receptor beta chain. Only a few counts were recorded for this clonotype. Its recognized antigen is unknown. The sample holds no much larger clone one base away, and base qualities are not on file. Flow cytometry had shown CD8+CD57+ cell expansion in the patients selected for sequencing. All patients had severe acquired aplastic anemia diagnosed by International Study of Aplastic Anemia and Agranulocytosis and Camitta criteria. No therapy had been received by the patients at the time of blood sampling. The study deep-sequenced TCR repertoires of sorted CD4+ and CD8+ blood T cells from severe aplastic anemia patients and healthy subjects. Patients were enrolled under clinicaltrials.gov protocols 00001620, 01623167, 00001397, 00071045, 00081523 and 00961064 in the USA. Ficoll-Paque density gradient centrifugation was used to isolate peripheral blood mononuclear cells. Before DNA was extracted, CD4+ and CD8+ T cells were sorted using either FACS or magnetic beads.

From the germline V gene (reference sequence), CDR1 is DFQATT and CDR2 is SNEGSKA. Trimming accounts for 4 bases at V and 2 bases at J, while the number of junction bases matched to no gene is 5. The CDR3 sequence holds 15 residues, the cysteine and phenylalanine included. The entry retains the CDR3 DNA only, 45 bases that are in frame from base 1. The data were taken from a study of CD8+CD57+ T cells in acquired aplastic anemia (dated by TCRdb to the late 2010s). Broadly, across the study: Extracted DNA from sorted CD4+ and CD8+ cells averaged approximately 3.4 ug, ranging from roughly 0.19 to 27.4 ug. CD8+CD57+ expansion was defined as frequency above the mean frequency observed in healthy subjects. Findings and caveats that apply to the study as a whole: Roughly 30 CD8+ CDR3 sequences were found to be shared between patients and controls, but these sequences appeared to be highly expressed in patients and within the immunodominant clones of the patients. No significant difference in CD8+ Simpson's diversity was found between patients and healthy controls (P=0.060).

Genomic DNA was used as template for profiling of TCR beta VDJ combinations and CDR3 sequences. TCR repertoire sequencing was run on an Illumina HiSeq 2000. On the study's bioinformatics: Repertoires were assessed using TRBV/TRBJ rearrangement plots, CDR3 size and DJ length profiles, and Simpson's diversity index. The most abundant DNA sequence in the deep sequencing data was defined as the immunodominant clone. CDR3 amino acid sequences were checked for sharing across subjects and were also compared against the VDJdb database and published repertoires. The public reads were quality trimmed at Q25 with fastp and then assembled into clones with MiXCR by TCRdb, keeping productive beta chains. Each entry merges the rows of one CDR3 protein and shows their most common DNA and genes. The V and J calls come from TCRdb's annotation, not from the publication. This sample comprises about half a million distinct CDR3 sequences, roughly 34% of them detected only once. The leading ten clones occupy about 0.8% of the sample.

The sequence links TRBV20-1 to TRBJ2-5; TRBD2 fits 12 bases in the junction. This receptor was taken from a human donor with aplastic anemia. Material for sequencing was sorted CD4+, CD8+, or CD8+CD57+ T cells (not recorded which) from PBMCs. The CDR3 sequence is CSAKDGLAGQETQYF. The sequenced DNA is TGCAGTGCTAAGGACGGACTAGCGGGGCAAGAGACCCAGTACTTC.